Below are 14 T cell receptor beta chains sequenced from a single sample in a study of cytomegalovirus exposure and HLA in healthy donors. Primers for the PCR totalled 60 Vbeta and 13 Jbeta. Only in-frame clones appear in the TCRdb table, and some are missing; sequencing was by immunoSEQ multiplex PCR. The sample carries fewer than 250,000 clones, about 78% recorded once. The source material was PBMCs. The receptors originated from a male donor in good health and CMV-seronegative.

This clone was picked up a small number of times. The chain couples TRBV7-2 to TRBJ2-7; D is perhaps TRBD2 (7 bases). V lost 3 bases and J 3 bases, leaving 15 bases between the germline ends. The V gene's germline CDR1 is SGHTA and CDR2 FQGNSA. The CDR3 consists of 15 residues. The CDR3 here is CASSFTGASGYEQYF. The CDR3 region has the DNA TGTGCCAGCAGCTTTACGGGGGCTAGCGGCTACGAGCAGTACTTC.

The chain employs TRBV7-3 and TRBJ2-5; TRBD1 aligns across 7 bases. CDR1 and CDR2 (germline): SGHTA, FQGTGA. The CDR3 has 16 residues. V was clipped by 5 bases and J by 3 bases; unmatched bases: 12. The CDR3 reads CASSHPMDRRKETQYF. CDR3 nucleotides: TGTGCCAGCAGCCACCCGATGGACAGGCGAAAAGAGACCCAGTACTTC.

The chain combines TRBV7-9 with TRBJ2-2, with 11 positions matching TRBD2. The length of the CDR3 is 19 residues. With 5 bases clipped from V and 3 bases from J, the junction kept 14 bases outside the gene matches. CDR1 SEHNR and CDR2 FQNEAQ come from the germline V gene (reference sequence). The CDR3 protein is CASSLLAGEYHRYTGELFF. The CDR3 DNA follows: TGTGCCAGCAGCCTACTAGCGGGAGAGTACCATCGTTACACCGGGGAGCTGTTTTTT.

J is TRBJ1-5 and V is TRBV29-1, with 9 bases aligning to TRBD1. The germline gives CDR1 SQVTM, CDR2 ANQGSEA. V was pared by 6 bases and J by 3 bases, with 3 bases of the junction left unmatched. The CDR3 is made up of 13 amino acids. In DNA, the CDR3 is TGCAGCGTGGGACAGGGTTCCAATCAGCCCCAGCATTTT. Residues: CSVGQGSNQPQHF.

The chain is built from TRBV28 and TRBJ1-5; D is unresolved. Germline V gene sequence: CDR1 MDHEN, CDR2 SYDVKM. CDR3 size: 14 residues. V was clipped by 1 base and J by 4 bases, with 8 bases between them. CDR3 region: CASSLLGRNQPQHF. The CDR3 DNA follows: TGTGCCAGCAGTTTATTGGGCCGGAATCAGCCCCAGCATTTT.

The CDR3 DNA is TGTGCCAGCAGCTTAGATAGAACAGGGGACACCGGGGAGCTGTTTTTT. This encodes CASSLDRTGDTGELFF. The rearrangement joins TRBV7-2 to TRBJ2-2, with 7 bases aligning to TRBD1. V lost 1 base and J lost 3; bases outside the gene matches: 5. This CDR3 has 16 residues. CDR1 SGHTA and CDR2 FQGNSA come from the germline V gene.

This clone appeared once. CDR3 sequence: CASSLVGHRTDTQYF. CDR3 sequence (DNA): TGTGCCAGCAGCTTAGTTGGACACCGCACAGATACGCAGTATTTT. The chain employs TRBV11-2 and TRBJ2-3; a weak D match, TRBD1 (5 bases). In germline, CDR1 is SGHAT, CDR2 FQNNGV. CDR3 length: 15 residues. Trimming removed 1 base at V and 1 base at J, with 9 bases between.

The rearrangement uses TRBV9 and TRBJ2-1, with TRBD2 matching over 10 bases. The germline V gene encodes CDR1 SGDLS and CDR2 YYNGEE. Germline trimming cut 0 bases from V and 5 bases from J; bases unmatched to any gene: 5. This CDR3 comprises 16 residues. The CDR3 is CASSVVWTSGDNEQFF. As DNA, the CDR3 is TGTGCCAGCAGCGTAGTTTGGACTAGCGGTGACAATGAGCAGTTCTTC.

The chain carries TRBV4-1 and TRBJ2-7; 12 bases line up with TRBD1. The CDR3 is 15 amino acids. The ends lost 4 bases at V and 4 bases at J; junction bases unmatched: 5. Per germline, CDR1 MGHRA and CDR2 YSYEKL. DNA for the CDR3: TGCGCCAGCAGCCCGCAGGGACAGGGGGCTTACGAGCAGTACTTC. Translation gives CASSPQGQGAYEQYF.

The chain joins TRBV2 to TRBJ2-5; D unclear. The J call may not be correct, given that the DNA end is closer to TRBJ2-7. There are 13 residues in the CDR3. Per the germline V gene, CDR1 is SNHLY and CDR2 is FYNNEI. The CDR3 bases are TGTGCCAGCAGTGGCGGCTTCTCCTACGAGCAGTACTTC. Translating gives CASSGGFSYEQYF.

The rearrangement uses TRBV29-1 and TRBJ2-7; 10 nucleotides line up with TRBD1. Germline-derived CDR1 and CDR2 are SQVTM and ANQGSEA. J lost 5 bases, V lost 7 bases, and 8 bases had no gene match. This CDR3 region has 13 residues. CDR3 sequence: CSGSGTGVDEQYF. The CDR3 bases are TGCAGCGGGTCCGGGACAGGGGTGGACGAGCAGTACTTC.

The chain uses TRBV19 and TRBJ2-6; 7 bases are a match to TRBD1. Per the germline V gene, CDR1 is LNHDA and CDR2 is SQIVND (reference sequence). J was trimmed by 0 bases and V by 7 bases; bases with no gene match: 9. The CDR3 totals 17 residues. The CDR3 sequence: CASTRTGGLSGANVLTF. Written as DNA, the CDR3 is TGTGCCAGTACCCGGACAGGTGGGCTCTCTGGGGCCAACGTCCTGACTTTC.

This clone was observed a single time. This chain connects TRBV7-2 to TRBJ2-1, with 10 bases matching TRBD2. V shed 2 bases and J 0 bases; nucleotides not matched to a gene: 7. This CDR3 region has 18 residues. Germline lookup yields CDR1 SGHTA and CDR2 FQGNSA. DNA of the CDR3: TGTGCCAGCAGCTTAAGGGGATCTAGCGGGAGCTCCTACAATGAGCAGTTCTTC. This translates into CASSLRGSSGSSYNEQFF.

V gene TRBV6-5 combines with J gene TRBJ1-1; TRBD1 agrees at 7 bases. CDR1 is MNHEY, CDR2 SVGAGI, per germline. The CDR3 covers 15 residues. V trimming: 4 bases; J trimming: 4 bases; junction bases outside the gene matches: 9. CDR3 region: CASSSTTGTRTEAFF. CDR3 DNA sequence: TGTGCCAGCAGTTCAACGACAGGGACACGCACTGAAGCTTTCTTT.